The source of this T cell receptor (beta chain) is a study of early T cells in non-severe SARS-CoV-2 infection. Study results and caveats: The matching step, a VDJdb search, favored anti-spike CD8 responses and missed private and CD4 specificities.

There are many counts of this clonotype. Its antigen is not known. Unique molecular identifiers tagged individual cDNA molecules. TCRdb passed the 5' RACE reads through MiXCR, listing each CDR3 protein once. The table lists approximately 70,000 distinct CDR3 sequences, 12% of them singletons. The CDR3 extends over 11 amino acids. Trimming stripped 3 bases from V and 8 bases from J, with 10 bases between. Germline V gene lookup returns CDR1 SQVTM and CDR2 ANQGSEA. This receptor was identified in an adult who was a healthcare worker with PCR-confirmed SARS-CoV-2 infection or an uninfected control (not recorded which). V and J are TRBV29-1 and TRBJ1-2; no definite D call. Material: whole blood. The CDR3 loop is CSVDVGSGYTF. CDR3 DNA sequence: TGCAGCGTTGATGTGGGTAGCGGCTACACCTTC.